The 26 T cell receptor beta chains in this list originate from one sample, sequenced in a study of shared clonotypes between healthy human individuals. Using immunoSEQ multiplex PCR, the repertoire was profiled, and TCRdb retains in-frame clones only, with some absent. The table includes some 2,000,000 clones, approximately 94% detected once. Naive CD8 cells comprised CD45RO-negative, CCR7-positively selected cells, excluding terminally differentiated effector memory CD45RA+ cells. The sequencing sample was made of naive CD8+ T cells sorted from blood. All receptors come from a young man in good health.

V and J are TRBV2 and TRBJ2-3; tentatively, D is TRBD2 (6 bases). CDR1 is SNHLY and CDR2 is FYNNEI in the germline V gene. Trimming left V 2 bases short and J 0 bases short, with 15 bases between. The CDR3 runs to 17 residues. The CDR3 region is CASSEFASGESTDTQYF. The CDR3 DNA reads TGTGCCAGCAGTGAATTCGCCTCGGGGGAAAGCACAGATACGCAGTATTTT.

The chain recombines TRBV9 with TRBJ1-4; 12 bases match TRBD1. V dropped 0 bases and J dropped 4; count of bases not matched to a gene: 10. Per the germline V gene, CDR1 is SGDLS and CDR2 is YYNGEE. The CDR3 has 19 residues. The CDR3 loop reads CASSVDRGTGGAGNEKLFF. The CDR3 nucleotides are TGTGCCAGCAGCGTAGATCGCGGGACAGGGGGCGCGGGTAATGAAAAACTGTTTTTT.

The chain joins TRBV4-3 to TRBJ2-2; 7 bases fit TRBD2. The CDR3 has 13 amino acids. CDR1 and CDR2 from the germline V gene are LGHNA and YSLEER. J was trimmed by 8 bases and V by 4 bases; bases with no gene match: 4. The CDR3 loop reads CASSPGGAGELFF. The CDR3 DNA follows: TGCGCCAGCAGCCCGGGAGGCGCTGGGGAGCTGTTTTTT.

The V call is TRBV2, the J call TRBJ2-5; TRBD2 matches 16 bases. CDR3 length equals 17 residues. CDR1 and CDR2 from the germline V gene are SNHLY and FYNNEI. Trimming took 6 bases from V and 5 from J; bases not matched to a gene: 9. The CDR3 sequence: CASRLGLAGGPGETQYF. CDR3 nucleotide sequence: TGTGCCAGCAGATTGGGACTAGCGGGAGGGCCGGGGGAGACCCAGTACTTC. Filled out from reference TRBV2 and TRBJ2-5, the complete variable domain reads EPEVTQTPSHQVTQMGQEVILRCVPISNHLYFYWYRQILGQKVEFLVSFYNNEISEKSEIFDDQFSVERPDGSNFTLKIRSTKLEDSAMYFCASRLGLAGGPGETQYFGPGTRLLVL.

The chain recombines TRBV27 with TRBJ1-6; D gene unclear. V was pared by 6 bases and J by 7 bases, with 16 bases between. Germline loops: CDR1 MNHEY, CDR2 SMNVEV (reference sequence). This CDR3 spans 15 amino acids. CDR3 loop: CASRPGPGSNSPLHF. CDR3 in DNA: TGTGCCAGCAGGCCGGGCCCCGGGTCCAATTCACCCCTCCACTTT.

The V gene is TRBV5-4, the J gene TRBJ2-3; 8 bases match TRBD2. Germline V gene sequence: CDR1 SGHNT, CDR2 YYREEE (reference sequence). The CDR3 runs 17 residues. The J segment lost 2 bases and the V segment lost 1 base, leaving 9 bases of the junction unmatched. The CDR3 DNA reads as TGTGCCAGCAGCTTGACGGCTAGCGGGTCATACACAGATACGCAGTATTTT. The encoded protein is CASSLTASGSYTDTQYF.

The chain recombines TRBV27 with TRBJ2-2, with D hard to call. The germline gives CDR1 MNHEY, CDR2 SMNVEV (reference sequence). CDR3 size: 14 residues. V was cut by 7 bases and J by 5 bases, with 14 bases left in between. This CDR3 is CASKLVWVTGELFF. DNA of the CDR3: TGTGCCAGCAAACTGGTCTGGGTAACCGGGGAGCTGTTTTTT.

The gene calls are TRBV2 and TRBJ2-7; the match to TRBD1 covers 7 bases. This CDR3 is 13 amino acids long. V dropped 5 bases and J dropped 5; count of bases not matched to a gene: 6. Germline CDR1 and CDR2: SNHLY and FYNNEI. The CDR3 coding sequence is TGTGCCAGCAGTACTTACAGGGGAAACGAGCAGTACTTC. It codes for CASSTYRGNEQYF. The variable domain in full, with the rest retrieved from reference TRBV2 and TRBJ2-7, is EPEVTQTPSHQVTQMGQEVILRCVPISNHLYFYWYRQILGQKVEFLVSFYNNEISEKSEIFDDQFSVERPDGSNFTLKIRSTKLEDSAMYFCASSTYRGNEQYFGPGTRLTVT.

Note on this clone: One junction end does not reproduce the germline sequence, and a read error may be involved. V is TRBV7-7 and J is TRBJ2-5, with 7 bases aligning to TRBD2. CDR3 length: 14 amino acids. Germline V gene lookup returns CDR1 SSHAT and CDR2 FNYEAQ (reference sequence). The CDR3 DNA sequence: TGTGCTAGCAGCTCAAGAGGGGAGGGAGAGACCCAGTACTTC. Translated: CASSSRGEGETQYF.

This sequence joins TRBV7-2 and TRBJ2-7, with D maybe TRBD1 (5 bases). The V end lost 1 base, the J end lost 4 bases, and 14 bases lay between the germline ends. Germline CDR1 SGHTA, CDR2 FQGNSA. CDR3 length: 15 amino acids. For the CDR3, the DNA is TGTGCCAGCAGCTTAGAGGCAGGGCTGGGTTACGAGCAGTACTTC. Residues: CASSLEAGLGYEQYF.

The chain has TRBV5-1 and TRBJ2-7; weak D call: TRBD2 (5 bases). This CDR3 spans 13 amino acids. Germline lookup yields CDR1 SGHRS and CDR2 YFSETQ. V shed 4 bases and J shed 4 bases, with 12 bases lying between them. The CDR3 region is CASSTSSGYEQYF. CDR3 DNA sequence: TGCGCCAGCAGCACAAGTTCGGGGTACGAGCAGTACTTC.

J is TRBJ2-7 and V is TRBV7-6, with 10 bases identical to TRBD2. The CDR3 runs 15 residues. Germline V gives CDR1 SGHVS, CDR2 FNYEAQ. With V trimmed by 6 bases and J by 2 bases, 7 bases remained unmatched. CDR3 sequence: CASSPSGSPTYEQYF. For the CDR3, the DNA is TGTGCCAGCAGTCCTAGCGGGAGCCCGACCTACGAGCAGTACTTC.

The chain's CDR3 is CASSEGIAGTAETQYF. As DNA, the CDR3 is TGTGCCAGCAGTGAAGGTATAGCGGGGACTGCCGAGACCCAGTACTTC. The gene calls are TRBV6-1 and TRBJ2-5; 8 nucleotides match TRBD2. V dropped 1 base and J dropped 5; count of bases not matched to a gene: 9. The germline gives CDR1 MNHNS, CDR2 SASEGT. CDR3 size: 16 residues.

The V and J genes are TRBV4-1 and TRBJ2-7; D perhaps matches TRBD1 (6 bases). The germline V gene has CDR1 MGHRA and CDR2 YSYEKL. This CDR3 comprises 15 residues. The V end lost 2 bases, the J end lost 2 bases, and 13 bases lay between the germline ends. CDR3 in amino acids: CASSQQTGDPYEQYF. CDR3 DNA: TGCGCCAGCAGCCAACAGACAGGCGATCCCTACGAGCAGTACTTC.

About this clone itself: This sample also contains other DNA sequences that code for the same CDR3. V and J are TRBV7-9 and TRBJ1-1; D call uncertain. Germline CDR1 is SEHNR and CDR2 is FQNEAQ (reference sequence). CDR3 length: 14 amino acids. Trimming left V 1 base short and J 1 base short, with 7 bases between. The CDR3 DNA sequence: TGTGCCAGCAGCTTAGAGGCTGGGAACACTGAAGCTTTCTTT. It yields the protein CASSLEAGNTEAFF. Supplemented by reference TRBV7-9 and TRBJ1-1, the full variable domain reads DTGVSQNPRHKITKRGQNVTFRCDPISEHNRLYWYRQTLGQGPEFLTYFQNEAQLEKSRLLSDRFSAERPKGSFSTLEIQRTEQGDSAMYLCASSLEAGNTEAFFGQGTRLTVV.

V usage is TRBV15 and J usage is TRBJ2-7; D not resolved. V shed 5 bases and J shed 5 bases, with 10 bases lying between them. Germline CDR1 reads LNHNV; CDR2 reads YYDKDF (reference sequence). The CDR3 totals 12 residues. This CDR3 reads CATSPWYDEQYF. The DNA of the CDR3 is TGTGCCACCAGCCCTTGGTACGACGAGCAGTACTTC.

The CDR3 reads CASNSGPYNEQFF. The DNA for the CDR3 is TGTGCCAGTAACTCTGGGCCTTACAATGAGCAGTTCTTC. The chain couples TRBV19 to TRBJ2-1; D remains ambiguous. Trimming took 7 bases from V and 4 from J, leaving 11 bases between them. Germline V gene lookup returns CDR1 LNHDA and CDR2 SQIVND (reference sequence). The CDR3 is made up of 13 amino acids.

The rearrangement links TRBV13 to TRBJ2-2; D not resolved. CDR1 and CDR2 from the germline V gene are PRHDT and FYEKMQ (reference sequence). V dropped 2 bases and J dropped 3 bases, with 22 bases sitting between them. The CDR3 runs to 19 residues. CDR3 amino acids: CASSLRLSQWATDTGELFF. The CDR3 DNA follows: TGTGCCAGCAGCTTACGGTTGTCGCAGTGGGCCACGGACACCGGGGAGCTGTTTTTT.

This sequence joins TRBV2 and TRBJ1-6, with D uncertain. The CDR3 runs 18 residues. CDR1 and CDR2 (germline): SNHLY, FYNNEI. Between the trimmed V and J ends, which lost 3 bases and 0 bases, there was a span of 15 bases. The CDR3 DNA follows: TGTGCCAGCAGTGACACCGAAGAGGAACACTCCTATAATTCACCCCTCCACTTT. The encoded protein is CASSDTEEEHSYNSPLHF.

The V gene is TRBV5-4, the J gene TRBJ2-7; D gene unclear. The CDR3 consists of 13 residues. V was trimmed by 1 base and J by 0 bases, leaving 5 bases between them. The germline gives CDR1 SGHNT, CDR2 YYREEE (reference sequence). The CDR3 DNA sequence: TGTGCCAGCAGCTTGACCAGCTCCTACGAGCAGTACTTC. It encodes CASSLTSSYEQYF.

In its sample, this clone was seen once. The V call is TRBV5-4, the J call TRBJ2-3, with D unresolved. The CDR3 is 11 residues long. V shed 3 bases and J shed 4 bases, with 3 bases lying between them. Germline loops: CDR1 SGHNT, CDR2 YYREEE (reference sequence). The CDR3 here is CASSWSDTQYF. In nucleotides, the CDR3 is TGTGCCAGCAGCTGGTCAGATACGCAGTATTTT.

As concerns this clone: The same CDR3 also results from other DNA sequences found in this sample. V and J are TRBV6-5 and TRBJ2-7, with TRBD1 matching over 11 bases. This CDR3 is 14 amino acids long. Germline CDR1 and CDR2: MNHEY and SVGAGI. Unmatched junction bases numbered 2, after V lost 4 bases and J lost 3 bases. The CDR3 loop reads CASSWTGGGYEQYF. As DNA, the CDR3 is TGTGCCAGCAGTTGGACAGGGGGCGGCTACGAGCAGTACTTC.

The chain combines TRBV6-5 with TRBJ1-2, with D tentatively TRBD1 (5 bases). The germline CDR1 and CDR2 sequences are MNHEY and SVGAGI. V was clipped by 0 bases and J by 4 bases, with 12 bases between them. CDR3 length: 15 residues. The CDR3 reads CASSYSGTESYGYTF. CDR3 bases: TGTGCCAGCAGTTACTCAGGGACCGAAAGCTATGGCTACACCTTC.

This clone was found once. The chain carries TRBV11-2 and TRBJ1-2; a possible D gene is TRBD1 (5 bases). The CDR3 contains 14 residues. Germline-derived CDR1 and CDR2 are SGHAT and FQNNGV. Trimming cost V 1 base and J 5 bases, with 11 bases left between them. The CDR3, as DNA: TGTGCCAGCAGCTTAGGCGGAGGGGAGTATGGCTACACCTTC. This translates into CASSLGGGEYGYTF.

The chain uses TRBV9 and TRBJ2-1; D ambiguous. Deletions cut 0 bases from V and 5 bases from J, with 15 bases between. This CDR3 is built from 16 residues. The germline gives CDR1 SGDLS, CDR2 YYNGEE. Written as DNA, the CDR3 is TGTGCCAGCAGCGTAGAGGGCGCAGGCCTGAACAATGAGCAGTTCTTC. This translates into CASSVEGAGLNNEQFF. The variable domain in full, completed from reference TRBV9 and TRBJ2-1, reads DSGVTQTPKHLITATGQRVTLRCSPRSGDLSVYWYQQSLDQGLQFLIQYYNGEERAKGNILERFSAQQFPDLHSELNLSSLELGDSALYFCASSVEGAGLNNEQFFGPGTRLTVL.

As concerns this clone: Other DNA sequences of this sample code for an identical CDR3. The chain is built from TRBV19 and TRBJ2-7, with 12 bases matching TRBD1. CDR3 length: 14 residues. Germline V gene sequence: CDR1 LNHDA, CDR2 SQIVND (reference sequence). V trimming: 5 bases; J trimming: 7 bases; junction bases outside the gene matches: 6. CDR3 protein: CASSLGQGAGEQYF. The CDR3 DNA is TGTGCCAGTAGTCTGGGACAGGGGGCGGGAGAGCAGTACTTC. Based on the CDR3 plus reference TRBV19 and TRBJ2-7, the full variable domain is DGGITQSPKYLFRKEGQNVTLSCEQNLNHDAMYWYRQDPGQGLRLIYYSQIVNDFQKGDIAEGYSVSREKKESFPLTVTSAQKNPTAFYLCASSLGQGAGEQYFGPGTRLTVT.